This entry lists 25 T cell receptor beta chains sequenced from one sample in a study of T-cell reconstitution after alpha-beta-depleted transplantation in children. For TCRbeta, the library was prepared with unique molecular identifiers. TCRdb recomputed calls from the PCR reads with MiXCR, one row per CDR3 protein. The table includes 780,000 or so distinct CDR3 sequences, around 15% detected once. Source: PBMCs, mostly from graft donor cells, taken 360 days after TCRalphabeta/CD19-depleted stem cell transplant. Receptor source: a male patient younger than 18 who had a stem cell transplant for acute lymphoblastic leukemia, so the T cells may come from the graft donor.

This clonotype was counted only a few times. The rearrangement links TRBV20-1 to TRBJ2-7; D remains unclear. Germline V lookup: CDR1 DFQATT, CDR2 SNEGSKA (reference sequence). The CDR3 loop spans 14 amino acids. Trimming took 0 bases from V and 4 from J, leaving 13 bases between them. For the CDR3, the DNA is TGCAGTGCTAGAGATCCCCCCGGAAGTTACGAGCAGTACTTC. Translated, it gives CSARDPPGSYEQYF.

This clonotype was seen more than once but under ten times. This chain connects TRBV5-1 to TRBJ2-1; no clear D gene. Germline assignment: CDR1 SGHRS and CDR2 YFSETQ. The V end lost 1 base, the J end lost 6 bases, and 11 bases lay between the germline ends. The CDR3 consists of 14 residues. CDR3 DNA sequence: TGCGCCAGCAGCTTGACCGCGTGGGGCAATGAGCAGTTCTTC. This translates into CASSLTAWGNEQFF.

The table lists this clonotype with a count of one. V usage is TRBV6-5 and J usage is TRBJ1-1; TRBD1 agrees at 8 bases. V shed 0 bases, J shed 6 bases, and the junction held 12 bases outside the gene matches. The CDR3 contains 17 residues. CDR1 is MNHEY and CDR2 is SVGAGI in the germline V gene. Here the CDR3 reads CASSYSRQGAGRAEAFF. Here the CDR3 DNA reads TGTGCCAGCAGTTACTCGAGGCAGGGGGCCGGGAGGGCTGAAGCTTTCTTT.

V is TRBV12-3 or TRBV12-4 and J is TRBJ2-7; tentative D call: TRBD2 (6 bases). Trimming cost V 0 bases and J 3 bases, with 15 bases left between them. The CDR3 has 16 amino acids. This CDR3 is CASSLAAAGGNYEQYF. The CDR3 DNA sequence: TGTGCCAGCAGTTTAGCTGCTGCAGGCGGGAACTACGAGCAGTACTTC.

As regards this clonotype: It is likely a read error, because the conserved phenylalanine at the end of the CDR3 is missing. The chain employs TRBV10-3 and TRBJ1-1; TRBD1 might be the D (5 bases). Per germline, CDR1 ENHRY and CDR2 SYGVKD. CDR3 size: 14 residues. Trimming shortened V by 6 bases and J by 1 base, and 12 bases separated the two germline ends. CDR3 region: CAIRERGANTEAFS. CDR3 nucleotide sequence: TGTGCCATCAGGGAAAGGGGAGCGAACACTGAAGCTTTCTCT.

Many counts were recorded for this clonotype. The J gene is TRBJ1-2, the V gene TRBV5-1; possibly TRBD1 for D (6 bases). Germline V CDR1 and CDR2: SGHRS, YFSETQ. This CDR3 has 15 residues. Deletions cut 4 bases from V and 5 bases from J, with 18 bases between. This CDR3 reads CASSVSTQGLYGYTF. CDR3 DNA: TGCGCCAGCAGCGTATCCACACAGGGCCTTTATGGCTACACCTTC. The whole variable domain, filled in from reference TRBV5-1 and TRBJ1-2, reads KAGVTQTPRYLIKTRGQQVTLSCSPISGHRSVSWYQQTPGQGLQFLFEYFSETQRNKGNFPGRFSGRQFSNSRSEMNVSTLELGDSALYLCASSVSTQGLYGYTFGSGTRLTVV.

This clonotype was detected ten times or more. The J gene is TRBJ2-7, the V gene TRBV29-1, with 11 bases lining up with TRBD2. Germline-derived CDR1 and CDR2 are SQVTM and ANQGSEA. The CDR3 consists of 13 residues. J gave up 2 bases and V 4 bases, and 1 base lay outside the gene matches. The CDR3 is CSVATSGAYEQYF. In DNA form, the CDR3 reads TGCAGCGTTGCGACTAGCGGGGCCTACGAGCAGTACTTC.

This clonotype was counted a few times. The chain carries TRBV12-3 or TRBV12-4 and TRBJ2-1, with D unresolved. The CDR3 length is 16 residues. Trimming shortened V by 6 bases and J by 0 bases, and 15 bases separated the two germline ends. The CDR3 reads CASSPGGPVSYNEQFF. For the CDR3, the DNA is TGTGCCAGCAGCCCAGGCGGACCCGTCTCCTACAATGAGCAGTTCTTC.

This clonotype was seen a handful of times. This sequence joins TRBV9 and TRBJ2-2, with TRBD2 matching 9 bases. With 0 bases clipped from V and 1 base from J, the junction kept 10 bases outside the gene matches. CDR1 is SGDLS and CDR2 is YYNGEE in the germline V gene. The CDR3 has 19 amino acids. The DNA of the CDR3 is TGTGCCAGCAGCGTAGAGGTAGCGGGAGTTTGGGTGAACACCGGGGAGCTGTTTTTT. This sequence encodes CASSVEVAGVWVNTGELFF.

In regard to this clonotype: The junction and the germline gene differ at one end; a read error may be behind it. The genes are TRBV6-6 and TRBJ1-1; 7 bases agree with TRBD1. The germline V gene encodes CDR1 MNHNY and CDR2 SVGAGI (reference sequence). This CDR3 spans 13 amino acids. The CDR3 spells CASSYTSFRDSRF. The CDR3 DNA follows: TGTGCCAGCAGTTACACCTCCTTTCGGGACAGCCGATTT.

V usage is TRBV5-5 and J usage is TRBJ2-7, with 7 bases aligning to TRBD2. Trimming at V came to 4 bases and at J to 4 bases, leaving 14 bases not matched to a gene. The CDR3 contains 16 residues. Germline V gene sequence: CDR1 SGHKS, CDR2 YYEKEE (reference sequence). CDR3 sequence reads: CASSVGGTLSGYEQYF. The DNA for the CDR3 is TGTGCCAGCAGCGTGGGGGGGACTCTCTCAGGATACGAGCAGTACTTC.

This chain joins TRBV5-4 and TRBJ2-1, with D possibly matching TRBD2 (6 bases). Germline-derived CDR1 and CDR2 are SGHNT and YYREEE (reference sequence). CDR3 length: 15 amino acids. Trimming stripped 2 bases from V and 10 bases from J, with 19 bases between. CDR3 sequence: CASSFGTGGWGEQFF. In DNA form, the CDR3 reads TGTGCCAGCAGCTTTGGGACTGGAGGTTGGGGGGAGCAGTTCTTC.

J is TRBJ2-7 and V is TRBV12-3 or TRBV12-4; D perhaps matches TRBD2 (6 bases). V was clipped by 6 bases and J by 0 bases, with 12 bases between them. The CDR3 extends over 14 amino acids. The CDR3 sequence is CASSRRGSSYEQYF. For the CDR3, the DNA is TGTGCCAGCAGCCGTCGGGGGAGCTCCTACGAGCAGTACTTC.

This clonotype has just a few counts. The chain has TRBV10-2 and TRBJ2-1; 9 bases match TRBD1. The germline V gene encodes CDR1 WSHSY and CDR2 SAAADI. This CDR3 contains 16 residues. Germline trimming cut 3 bases from V and 3 bases from J; bases unmatched to any gene: 6. CDR3 sequence (DNA): TGCGCCAGCAGTGACTTCGGGGACAGGGTCTACAATGAGCAGTTCTTC. Translating gives CASSDFGDRVYNEQFF.

The chain has TRBV20-1 and TRBJ2-7, with D hard to call. The ends were cut back, 5 bases at V and 1 base at J, with 12 bases in the middle. Germline assignment: CDR1 DFQATT and CDR2 SNEGSKA (reference sequence). The CDR3 runs 13 residues. The CDR3 loop reads CSAPRIGSYEQYF. CDR3 DNA sequence: TGCAGTGCTCCCAGAATCGGTTCCTACGAGCAGTACTTC.

The chain links TRBV10-2 to TRBJ2-2, with D possibly TRBD1 on 5 matching bases. Trimming removed 2 bases from V and 7 bases from J, with 14 bases in between. The CDR3 spans 15 residues. From germline, CDR1 is WSHSY and CDR2 SAAADI. In DNA, the CDR3 is TGCGCCAGCAGTGAGACCGCAGGGTCGAACGGGGAGCTGTTTTTT. Translation gives CASSETAGSNGELFF.

At least ten counts were recorded for this clonotype. The chain recombines TRBV7-6 with TRBJ2-1; a weak D match, TRBD2 (6 bases). Germline V gene data show CDR1 as SGHVS and CDR2 as FNYEAQ. Trimming pared 1 base from V and 6 bases from J, leaving 16 bases between. CDR3 length: 16 amino acids. The CDR3 loop is CASSLDSGGGSNEQFF. The CDR3 nucleotides are TGTGCCAGCAGCTTAGATAGCGGAGGAGGTTCCAATGAGCAGTTCTTC.

This clonotype was seen many times. This chain connects TRBV12-3 or TRBV12-4 to TRBJ1-1, with D tentatively TRBD1 (5 bases). V lost 3 bases to trimming and J lost 2 bases, with 16 bases between them. This CDR3 is 16 amino acids long. The CDR3 reads CASSLGPGYRNTEAFF. In nucleotides, the CDR3 is TGTGCCAGCAGTTTGGGGCCCGGGTATCGCAACACTGAAGCTTTCTTT.

The sample holds a few counts of this clonotype. The chain recombines TRBV5-1 with TRBJ2-5, with 11 bases aligning to TRBD2. V trimming: 3 bases; J trimming: 5 bases; junction bases outside the gene matches: 6. CDR1 and CDR2 from the germline V gene are SGHRS and YFSETQ. The CDR3 loop spans 15 amino acids. This CDR3 is CASSSTSGKIETQYF. CDR3 in DNA: TGCGCCAGCAGCTCGACTAGCGGGAAAATCGAGACCCAGTACTTC.

The CDR3 here is CATSRARLQPQHF. The CDR3 DNA reads as TGTGCCACCAGCAGAGCGAGACTTCAGCCCCAGCATTTT. The chain couples TRBV15 to TRBJ1-5; D not resolved. The germline CDR1 and CDR2 sequences are LNHNV and YYDKDF (reference sequence). The CDR3 consists of 13 residues. V was trimmed by 1 base and J by 6 bases, leaving 7 bases between them.

This clonotype was seen a handful of times. The chain is built from TRBV15 and TRBJ2-1; D call uncertain. The germline gives CDR1 LNHNV, CDR2 YYDKDF (reference sequence). V was pared by 6 bases and J by 0 bases, with 24 bases between. The length of the CDR3 is 19 residues. This CDR3 is CATRLFGMAVVSSYNEQFF. CDR3 nucleotides: TGTGCCACCAGGCTCTTCGGCATGGCCGTCGTGAGCTCCTACAATGAGCAGTTCTTC.

V gene TRBV5-1 combines with J gene TRBJ2-6, with D perhaps TRBD1 (6 bases). The CDR3 spans 19 residues. Germline-derived CDR1 and CDR2 are SGHRS and YFSETQ. V was cut by 4 bases and J by 0 bases, with 20 bases left in between. CDR3 protein: CASSAGPGHHFSGANVLTF. DNA of the CDR3: TGCGCCAGCAGCGCCGGACCGGGACACCATTTCTCTGGGGCCAACGTCCTGACTTTC.

V usage is TRBV19 and J usage is TRBJ2-1; 11 nucleotides match TRBD2. The length of the CDR3 is 16 residues. The ends lost 1 base at V and 4 bases at J; junction bases unmatched: 3. The germline CDR1 and CDR2 sequences are LNHDA and SQIVND (reference sequence). The CDR3 spells CASSIVGLAVYNEQFF. CDR3 DNA: TGTGCCAGTAGTATAGTGGGACTAGCGGTTTACAATGAGCAGTTCTTC.

This clonotype was picked up a small number of times. The chain carries TRBV5-1 and TRBJ2-3; 9 positions agree with TRBD1. This CDR3 region has 15 residues. CDR1 and CDR2 (germline): SGHRS, YFSETQ. J lost 6 bases, V lost 0 bases, and 5 bases had no gene match. As DNA, the CDR3 is TGCGCCAGCAGCTTGGGGGACAGGGACCCCGATACGCAGTATTTT. This translates into CASSLGDRDPDTQYF.

This clonotype was observed a handful of times. This sequence joins TRBV5-1 and TRBJ1-2; 7 bases are shared with TRBD1. The CDR3 spans 14 residues. CDR1 and CDR2 from the germline V gene are SGHRS and YFSETQ. V shed 2 bases, J shed 4 bases, and the junction held 5 bases outside the gene matches. The CDR3 sequence is CASSFRQGSYGYTF. CDR3 nucleotides: TGCGCCAGCAGCTTCCGACAGGGCAGCTATGGCTACACCTTC.